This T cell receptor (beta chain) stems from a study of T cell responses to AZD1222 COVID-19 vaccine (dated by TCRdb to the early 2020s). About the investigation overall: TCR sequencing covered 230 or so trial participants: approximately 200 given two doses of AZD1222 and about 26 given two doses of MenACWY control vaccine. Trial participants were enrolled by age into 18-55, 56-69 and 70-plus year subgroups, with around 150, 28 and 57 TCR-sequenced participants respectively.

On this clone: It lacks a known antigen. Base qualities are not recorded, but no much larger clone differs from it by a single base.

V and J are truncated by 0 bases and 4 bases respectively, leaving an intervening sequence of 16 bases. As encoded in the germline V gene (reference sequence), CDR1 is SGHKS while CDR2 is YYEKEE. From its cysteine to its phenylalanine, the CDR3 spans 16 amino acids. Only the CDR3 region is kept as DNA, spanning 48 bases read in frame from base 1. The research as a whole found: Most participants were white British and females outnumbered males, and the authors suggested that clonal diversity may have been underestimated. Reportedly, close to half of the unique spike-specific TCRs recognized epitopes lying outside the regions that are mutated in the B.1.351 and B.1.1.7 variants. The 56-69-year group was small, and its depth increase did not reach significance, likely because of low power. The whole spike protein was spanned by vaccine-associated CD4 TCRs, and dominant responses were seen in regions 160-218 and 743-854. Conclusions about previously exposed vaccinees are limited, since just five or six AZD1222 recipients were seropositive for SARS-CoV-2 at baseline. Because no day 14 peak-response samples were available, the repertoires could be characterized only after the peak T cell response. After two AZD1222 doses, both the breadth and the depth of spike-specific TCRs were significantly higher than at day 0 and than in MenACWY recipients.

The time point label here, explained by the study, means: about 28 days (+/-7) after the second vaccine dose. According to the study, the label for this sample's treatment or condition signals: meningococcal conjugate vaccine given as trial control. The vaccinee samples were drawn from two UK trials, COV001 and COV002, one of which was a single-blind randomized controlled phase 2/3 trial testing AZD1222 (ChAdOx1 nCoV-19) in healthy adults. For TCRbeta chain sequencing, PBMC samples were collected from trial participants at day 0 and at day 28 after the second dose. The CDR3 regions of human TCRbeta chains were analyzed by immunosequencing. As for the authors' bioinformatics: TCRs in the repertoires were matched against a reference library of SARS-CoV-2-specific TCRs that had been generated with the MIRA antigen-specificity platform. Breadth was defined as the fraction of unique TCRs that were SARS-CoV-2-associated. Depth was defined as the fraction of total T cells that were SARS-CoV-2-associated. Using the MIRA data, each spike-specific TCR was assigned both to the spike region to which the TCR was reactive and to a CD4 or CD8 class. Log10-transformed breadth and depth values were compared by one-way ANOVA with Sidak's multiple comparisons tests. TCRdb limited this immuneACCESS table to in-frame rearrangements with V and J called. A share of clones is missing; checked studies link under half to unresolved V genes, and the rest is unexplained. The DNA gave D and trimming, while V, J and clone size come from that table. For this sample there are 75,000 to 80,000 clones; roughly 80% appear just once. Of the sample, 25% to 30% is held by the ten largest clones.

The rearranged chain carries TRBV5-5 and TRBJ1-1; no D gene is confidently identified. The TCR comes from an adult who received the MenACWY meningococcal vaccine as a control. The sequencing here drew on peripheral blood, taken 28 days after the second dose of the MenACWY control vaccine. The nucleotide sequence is TGTGCCAGCAGCTTGGGGATCGGCTACGAGGGCACTGAAGCTTTCTTT. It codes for CASSLGIGYEGTEAFF.